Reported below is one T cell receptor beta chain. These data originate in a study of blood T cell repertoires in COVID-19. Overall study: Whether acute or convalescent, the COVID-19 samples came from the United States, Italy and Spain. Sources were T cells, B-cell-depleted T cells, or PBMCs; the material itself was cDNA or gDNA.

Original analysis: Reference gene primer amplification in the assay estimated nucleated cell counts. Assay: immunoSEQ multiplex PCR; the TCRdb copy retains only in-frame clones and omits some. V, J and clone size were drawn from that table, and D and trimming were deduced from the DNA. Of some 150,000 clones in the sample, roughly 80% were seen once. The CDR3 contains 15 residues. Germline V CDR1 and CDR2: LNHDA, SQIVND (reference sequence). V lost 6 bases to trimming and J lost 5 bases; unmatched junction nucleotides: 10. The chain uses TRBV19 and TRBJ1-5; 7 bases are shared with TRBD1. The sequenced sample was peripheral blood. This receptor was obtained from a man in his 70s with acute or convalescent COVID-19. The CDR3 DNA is TGTGCCAGTAGCCTGACAGGGACCGGGGATCAGCCCCAGCATTTT. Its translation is CASSLTGTGDQPQHF.